A single sample gave rise to the 27 T cell receptor beta chains below, sequenced in a study of T cell responses to AZD1222 COVID-19 vaccine. TCRdb's table, derived via immunoSEQ multiplex PCR, lists solely in-frame clones and lacks some. This table has approximately 110,000 clones, roughly 90% appearing once. Sequencing was performed on peripheral blood, taken on day 0 of AZD1222 vaccination. These receptors were obtained from an adult in good health.

The V call is TRBV11-3, the J call TRBJ1-2; 7 bases match TRBD1. The CDR3 has 13 residues. The trim removed 4 bases at V and 5 bases at J, leaving 4 bases unmatched. The V gene's germline CDR1 is SGHNT and CDR2 YENEEA. Here the CDR3 DNA reads TGTGCCAGCAGCTCCGGACAGGATTATGGCTACACCTTC. Its translation is CASSSGQDYGYTF.

The chain couples TRBV18 to TRBJ1-5; D might be TRBD1 (6 bases). Trimming removed 2 bases at V and 7 bases at J, with 12 bases between. This CDR3 contains 14 residues. From germline, CDR1 is KGHSH and CDR2 LQKENI. As DNA, the CDR3 is TGTGCCAGCTCACCATTGGGGGCCACGCAGCCCCAGCATTTT. It is translated as CASSPLGATQPQHF. Looking up the rest from reference TRBV18 and TRBJ1-5 gives the full variable domain: NAGVMQNPRHLVRRRGQEARLRCSPMKGHSHVYWYRQLPEEGLKFMVYLQKENIIDESGMPKERFSAEFPKEGPSILRIQQVVRGDSAAYFCASSPLGATQPQHFGDGTRLSIL.

This clone was seen once. This chain connects TRBV27 to TRBJ2-7; the D gene is possibly TRBD2 (6 bases). CDR3 size: 14 residues. Germline V gives CDR1 MNHEY, CDR2 SMNVEV (reference sequence). The V end lost 6 bases, the J end lost 0 bases, and 12 bases lay between the germline ends. CDR3 region: CASSLSGYSYEQYF. In nucleotides, the CDR3 is TGTGCCAGCAGCCTTAGCGGATACTCCTACGAGCAGTACTTC.

This chain connects TRBV11-3 to TRBJ1-1; possible D gene TRBD1, 5 bases. This CDR3 contains 11 residues. Germline V gene data show CDR1 as SGHNT and CDR2 as YENEEA. In DNA, the CDR3 is TGTGCAGAGGGGCCTAACACTGAAGCTTTCTTT. As protein: CAEGPNTEAFF.

Only a few counts were recorded for this clone. This rearrangement joins TRBV5-5 to TRBJ1-6; maybe TRBD1 (5 bases). CDR3 length equals 13 residues. Germline CDR1 is SGHKS and CDR2 is YYEKEE (reference sequence). V lost 2 bases and J 9 bases, leaving 9 bases between the germline ends. DNA for the CDR3: TGTGCCAGCAGCTTAAGGGGAAGTTCACCCCTCCACTTT. This translates into CASSLRGSSPLHF.

This sequence joins TRBV7-9 and TRBJ2-7; the D call may be TRBD1 or TRBD2 (5 bases each). Trimming took off 1 base at V and 6 bases at J, with 13 bases between the two ends. There are 14 residues in the CDR3. The V gene's germline CDR1 is SEHNR and CDR2 FQNEAQ (reference sequence). The DNA of the CDR3 is TGTGCCAGCAGCTTAGGCAGGGACGGTTCCGAGCAGTACTTC. Protein: CASSLGRDGSEQYF.

The chain carries TRBV15 and TRBJ1-1, with D maybe TRBD1 (5 bases). This CDR3 has 16 amino acids. Germline V gene lookup returns CDR1 LNHNV and CDR2 YYDKDF (reference sequence). V shed 2 bases and J shed 0 bases, with 13 bases lying between them. The CDR3 nucleotides read TGTGCCACCAGCAGAACCCGGGGGGTCATGAACACTGAAGCTTTCTTT. It encodes CATSRTRGVMNTEAFF. Combining the CDR3 with reference TRBV15 and TRBJ1-1 gives the whole variable domain DAMVIQNPRYQVTQFGKPVTLSCSQTLNHNVMYWYQQKSSQAPKLLFHYYDKDFNNEADTPDNFQSRRPNTSFCFLDIRSPGLGDTAMYLCATSRTRGVMNTEAFFGQGTRLTVV.

This sequence joins TRBV15 and TRBJ2-1; no clear D gene. The CDR3 totals 13 residues. Per the germline V gene, CDR1 is LNHNV and CDR2 is YYDKDF (reference sequence). The ends were cut back, 1 base at V and 8 bases at J, with 9 bases in the middle. The CDR3 region is CATSRAGFDEQFF. For the CDR3, the DNA is TGTGCCACCAGCAGAGCTGGGTTCGATGAGCAGTTCTTC.

This sequence joins TRBV11-2 and TRBJ1-1; D ambiguous. The germline gives CDR1 SGHAT, CDR2 FQNNGV. Trimming cost V 5 bases and J 1 base, with 8 bases left between them. The length of the CDR3 is 13 residues. The CDR3 region has the DNA TGTGCCAGCAGCCTGGACCCGAACACTGAAGCTTTCTTT. Protein sequence: CASSLDPNTEAFF.

CDR3 region: CASSTRQGSGTDTQYF. DNA for the CDR3: TGTGCCAGCTCAACCCGACAGGGGTCGGGCACAGATACGCAGTATTTT. This chain uses TRBV18 with TRBJ2-3, with TRBD1 matching over 8 bases. The ends lost 5 bases at V and 1 base at J; junction bases unmatched: 8. Per the germline V gene, CDR1 is KGHSH and CDR2 is LQKENI. This CDR3 comprises 16 residues. Full variable domain (outside the CDR3, taken from reference TRBV18 and TRBJ2-3): NAGVMQNPRHLVRRRGQEARLRCSPMKGHSHVYWYRQLPEEGLKFMVYLQKENIIDESGMPKERFSAEFPKEGPSILRIQQVVRGDSAAYFCASSTRQGSGTDTQYFGPGTRLTVL.

The rearrangement links TRBV4-3 to TRBJ1-4; TRBD1 agrees at 9 bases. J was trimmed by 8 bases and V by 4 bases; bases with no gene match: 11. CDR3 size: 16 residues. CDR1 LGHNA and CDR2 YSLEER come from the germline V gene. CDR3 amino acids: CASSLEPGQGREKLFF. CDR3 nucleotide sequence: TGCGCCAGCAGCCTCGAACCGGGACAGGGTCGGGAAAAACTGTTTTTT.

The genes are TRBV4-3 and TRBJ2-5; D perhaps matches TRBD1 (6 bases). The germline V gene encodes CDR1 LGHNA and CDR2 YSLEER. Trimming shortened V by 1 base and J by 5 bases, and 8 bases separated the two germline ends. The CDR3 sequence is 13 residues long. CDR3 sequence reads: CASSQGGRETQYF. The CDR3 region has the DNA TGCGCCAGCAGCCAAGGGGGGCGGGAGACCCAGTACTTC.

This chain links TRBV7-2 with TRBJ1-3; perhaps TRBD1 as D (5 bases). CDR3 length equals 16 residues. Trimming removed 3 bases at V and 2 bases at J, with 14 bases between. Germline V CDR1 and CDR2: SGHTA, FQGNSA. The CDR3 DNA is TGTGCCAGCAGCTTCACCAGACAGATCGCTGGAAACACCATATATTTT. It yields the protein CASSFTRQIAGNTIYF. Full variable domain (remainder filled in from reference TRBV7-2 and TRBJ1-3): GAGVSQSPSNKVTEKGKDVELRCDPISGHTALYWYRQSLGQGLEFLIYFQGNSAPDKSGLPSDRFSAERTGGSVSTLTIQRTQQEDSAVYLCASSFTRQIAGNTIYFGEGSWLTVV.

The gene calls are TRBV19 and TRBJ2-1, with a possible D match to TRBD1 (6 bases). Deletions cut 3 bases from V and 7 bases from J, with 16 bases between. The CDR3 has 15 amino acids. The germline V gene encodes CDR1 LNHDA and CDR2 SQIVND (reference sequence). This CDR3 reads CASSMYRAGANEQFF. The CDR3 DNA reads TGTGCCAGTAGTATGTATCGGGCAGGGGCAAATGAGCAGTTCTTC.

This clone was seen once. This chain links TRBV9 with TRBJ1-1, with 7 bases matching TRBD1. The trim removed 0 bases at V and 0 bases at J, leaving 2 bases unmatched. Germline V gene lookup returns CDR1 SGDLS and CDR2 YYNGEE. The length of the CDR3 is 15 residues. The CDR3 DNA reads as TGTGCCAGCAGCGTAGGGGACAGCATGAACACTGAAGCTTTCTTT. This sequence encodes CASSVGDSMNTEAFF. Full variable domain (rest looked up from reference TRBV9 and TRBJ1-1): DSGVTQTPKHLITATGQRVTLRCSPRSGDLSVYWYQQSLDQGLQFLIQYYNGEERAKGNILERFSAQQFPDLHSELNLSSLELGDSALYFCASSVGDSMNTEAFFGQGTRLTVV.

This clone was counted only a few times. CDR3 sequence reads: CASSQDFDTNTQYF. The DNA of the CDR3 is TGCGCCAGCAGCCAAGATTTCGACACTAATACGCAGTATTTT. The chain joins TRBV4-1 to TRBJ2-3; the D is unclear. Germline CDR1 and CDR2: MGHRA and YSYEKL. This CDR3 has 14 residues. Trimming stripped 0 bases from V and 7 bases from J, with 11 bases between.

This chain uses TRBV28 with TRBJ2-7; tentatively, D is TRBD2 (5 bases). This CDR3 has 14 amino acids. Trimming removed 5 bases at V and 3 bases at J, with 14 bases between. Germline CDR1 MDHEN, CDR2 SYDVKM. CDR3 coding DNA: TGTGCCAGCAGTCTCTGGACGGGGAGCTACGAGCAGTACTTC. As protein: CASSLWTGSYEQYF.

The chain uses TRBV6-1 and TRBJ1-3; TRBD1 agrees at 9 bases. Germline V lookup: CDR1 MNHNS, CDR2 SASEGT. This CDR3 spans 17 amino acids. Trimming removed 2 bases from V and 3 bases from J; junction bases left unmatched: 8. CDR3 residues: CASSEWEGQGSGNTIYF. The DNA for the CDR3 is TGTGCCAGCAGTGAATGGGAGGGACAGGGTAGTGGAAACACCATATATTTT.

The chain employs TRBV11-2 and TRBJ2-3, with 14 bases fitting TRBD2. CDR1 SGHAT and CDR2 FQNNGV come from the germline V gene. The CDR3 has 17 residues. With 1 base clipped from V and 2 bases from J, the junction kept 2 bases outside the gene matches. The CDR3 here is CASSLVTSGRATDTQYF. The CDR3 DNA reads TGTGCCAGCAGCTTAGTGACTAGCGGGAGGGCCACAGATACGCAGTATTTT.

This sequence joins TRBV19 and TRBJ2-3; maybe TRBD2 (5 bases). Germline CDR1 is LNHDA and CDR2 is SQIVND (reference sequence). The V gene lost 1 base and the J gene lost 11 bases, with 10 bases spanning the gap. CDR3 size: 12 residues. The CDR3 nucleotides read TGTGCCAGTAGTATAGGAGGGCAGGTGCAGTATTTT. This encodes CASSIGGQVQYF. The complete variable domain, with remaining parts taken from reference TRBV19 and TRBJ2-3, reads DGGITQSPKYLFRKEGQNVTLSCEQNLNHDAMYWYRQDPGQGLRLIYYSQIVNDFQKGDIAEGYSVSREKKESFPLTVTSAQKNPTAFYLCASSIGGQVQYFGPGTRLTVL.

This rearrangement joins TRBV4-2 to TRBJ2-7, with D tentatively TRBD2 (5 bases). Germline V gene data show CDR1 as LGHNA and CDR2 as YNFKEQ. This CDR3 comprises 14 residues. V dropped 1 base and J dropped 3 bases, with 10 bases sitting between them. The CDR3 loop reads CASSQGSGLYEQYF. CDR3 coding DNA: TGTGCCAGCAGCCAAGGAAGCGGCCTCTACGAGCAGTACTTC.

The CDR3 DNA follows: TGCGCCAGCAGCTTGGGCACTAGCACAGATACGCAGTATTTT. Translation gives CASSLGTSTDTQYF. The V gene is TRBV5-1, the J gene TRBJ2-3; no reliable D call. The CDR3 contains 14 residues. The germline CDR1 and CDR2 sequences are SGHRS and YFSETQ. V shed 0 bases and J shed 0 bases, with 5 bases lying between them.

The chain carries TRBV4-1 and TRBJ2-1; 9 bases fit TRBD2. The V and J ends lost 4 bases and 2 bases, in that order; junction bases with no gene match: 3. From germline, CDR1 is MGHRA and CDR2 YSYEKL. This CDR3 comprises 15 residues. The CDR3, as DNA: TGCGCCAGCAGCCTAGCGGGGGCCCCCTACAATGAGCAGTTCTTC. This codes for CASSLAGAPYNEQFF.

The chain is built from TRBV4-1 and TRBJ1-1; D is unclear. Germline CDR1 reads MGHRA; CDR2 reads YSYEKL. Deletions cut 1 base from V and 11 bases from J, with 14 bases between. This CDR3 has 13 residues. The CDR3 reads CASSQVQALAAFF. The CDR3 DNA reads as TGCGCCAGCAGCCAAGTGCAGGCGCTAGCCGCTTTCTTT.

As regards this clone: A junction boundary mismatches the germline segment, possibly from a read error. The V call is TRBV7-7, the J call TRBJ2-1; tentative D call: TRBD1 (6 bases). Germline loops: CDR1 SSHAT, CDR2 FNYEAQ (reference sequence). The length of the CDR3 is 15 residues. CDR3 in DNA: TGTGCTAGCAGCTTAGCGCCAGGGGCGCTCAATGAGCAGTTCTTC. Its protein is CASSLAPGALNEQFF.

V gene TRBV12-5 combines with J gene TRBJ1-1; D ambiguous. V was clipped by 2 bases and J by 1 base, with 5 bases between them. In germline, CDR1 is LGHNT, CDR2 FRNRAP. This CDR3 contains 13 residues. The CDR3 loop reads CASGLRSNTEAFF. DNA of the CDR3: TGTGCTAGTGGTTTGCGTTCGAACACTGAAGCTTTCTTT.

The chain carries TRBV3-1 (or the pseudogene TRBV3-2) and TRBJ2-7; D not resolved. The CDR3 is 12 residues long. Trimming took off 3 bases at V and 3 bases at J, with 6 bases between the two ends. CDR1 and CDR2 from the germline V gene are LGHDT and YNNKEL (reference sequence). Written as DNA, the CDR3 is TGTGCCAGCAGCCAGTCAGGCTACGAGCAGTACTTC. It codes for CASSQSGYEQYF.